The T cell receptor (beta chain) under discussion was sequenced for a study of blood T cell repertoires in COVID-19. Study-wide context: Specimens from acute and convalescent COVID-19 originated in the United States, Italy and Spain. The analysed material was cDNA or gDNA that came from T cells, B-cell-depleted T cells, or PBMCs.

This CDR3 region has 14 residues. Trimming removed 1 base at V and 6 bases at J, with 12 bases between. Per the germline V gene, CDR1 is MGHRA and CDR2 is YSYEKL. This clone appeared a few times. Under the authors' procedure: Nucleated cell counts were estimated from reference gene primer amplification. Sequencing was performed with immunoSEQ multiplex PCR; in TCRdb, only in-frame clones are kept and a portion is missing. D and trimming come from the DNA, and the V and J calls and clone size come from that table. The table has more than 110,000 clones, roughly 85% seen once. Sequencing used peripheral blood. The chain links TRBV4-1 to TRBJ1-2; D remains ambiguous. The receptor was isolated from a man in his forties or fifties with acute or convalescent COVID-19. The CDR3 DNA sequence: TGCGCCAGCAGCCAAGTTCGTCGGGGAGATGGCTACACCTTC. Protein: CASSQVRRGDGYTF.